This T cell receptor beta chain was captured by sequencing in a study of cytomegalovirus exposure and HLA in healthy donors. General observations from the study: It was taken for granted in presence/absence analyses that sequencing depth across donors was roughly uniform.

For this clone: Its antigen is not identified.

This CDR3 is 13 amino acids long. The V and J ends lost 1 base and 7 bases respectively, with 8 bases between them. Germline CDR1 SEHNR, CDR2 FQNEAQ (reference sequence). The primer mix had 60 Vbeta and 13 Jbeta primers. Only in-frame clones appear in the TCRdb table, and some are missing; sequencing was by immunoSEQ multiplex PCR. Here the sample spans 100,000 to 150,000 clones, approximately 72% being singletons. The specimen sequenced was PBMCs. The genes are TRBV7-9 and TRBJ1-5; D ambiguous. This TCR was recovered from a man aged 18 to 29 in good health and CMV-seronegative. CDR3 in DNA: TGTGCCAGCAGCTTAGGCCAGTTACAGCCCCAGCATTTT. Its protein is CASSLGQLQPQHF.